One T cell receptor (beta chain) is described in this entry. Germline assignment: CDR1 SEHNR and CDR2 FQNEAQ (reference sequence). The V gene lost 4 bases and the J gene lost 4 bases, with 17 bases spanning the gap. The CDR3 loop spans 16 amino acids. This specimen comes from a study of shared clonotypes between healthy human individuals. Every immunoSEQ plate was one replicate of a subset's evenly spread DNA. TCRdb's table, derived via immunoSEQ multiplex PCR, lists solely in-frame clones and lacks some. Of some 2,100,000 clones listed, approximately 94% are singletons. CD4+ cell separation produced CD45RA+ naive and CD45RA-negative memory subsets.

The sample comprised naive CD4+ T cells sorted from blood. The subset denotes: CD45RA+ positively selected. This TCR derives from a man between 18 and 35 years old in good health. The gene calls are TRBV7-9 and TRBJ1-3; D might be TRBD1 (5 bases). CDR3 in amino acids: CASSSRGPRNGNTIYF. In DNA, the CDR3 is TGTGCCAGCAGCTCCCGGGGCCCCAGGAACGGAAACACCATATATTTT.